This entry lists 16 T cell receptor beta chains sequenced from one sample in a study of graft-versus-host responses after intestinal transplantation. These receptors' targets are unknown. The table came from immunoSEQ multiplex PCR; TCRdb's copy has only in-frame clones and leaves some out. Of around 90,000 clones in the sample, roughly 93% are singletons; the top ten hold around 0.18%. The input for sequencing was unstimulated CD4+ T cells sorted from spleen or lymph node cells, taken before transplant. The source of these receptors is a human donor who was the organ donor for an intestinal transplant.

This clone showed up just once. V gene TRBV4-3 combines with J gene TRBJ1-3; unclear D gene. V was shortened by 4 bases and J by 0 bases, with 10 bases between the two germline ends. The germline CDR1 and CDR2 sequences are LGHNA and YSLEER. The CDR3 runs 15 residues. The CDR3 bases are TGCGCCAGCAGCCCGGAGAGTTACTCTGGAAACACCATATATTTT. Amino acids: CASSPESYSGNTIYF.

The chain uses TRBV28 and TRBJ1-5, with D possibly matching TRBD1 (5 bases). The V end was cut by 3 bases, the J end by 6 bases, with 18 bases between. The CDR3 consists of 16 residues. Germline V CDR1 and CDR2: MDHEN, SYDVKM. As DNA, the CDR3 is TGTGCCAGCAGTTTTCGACCGAGGCAGGGCGTTCAGCCCCAGCATTTT. Translating it yields CASSFRPRQGVQPQHF.

The CDR3 DNA sequence: TGTGCCAGCAGTTATTCCAACTATGGCTACACCTTC. Amino acids: CASSYSNYGYTF. This chain links TRBV6-5 with TRBJ1-2; D is uncertain. V gave up 3 bases and J gave up 2 bases, with 4 bases separating them. The CDR3 contains 12 residues. The germline V gene encodes CDR1 MNHEY and CDR2 SVGAGI.

This sequence joins TRBV19 and TRBJ1-1; no reliable D call. Germline CDR1 reads LNHDA; CDR2 reads SQIVND (reference sequence). The CDR3 consists of 16 residues. Trimming took 5 bases from V and 0 from J, leaving 16 bases between them. The CDR3 bases are TGTGCCAGTAGTGTCAGTATAATCCATATGAACACTGAAGCTTTCTTT. Protein product: CASSVSIIHMNTEAFF. The full variable domain, in which reference TRBV19 and TRBJ1-1 provide the parts outside the CDR3, is DGGITQSPKYLFRKEGQNVTLSCEQNLNHDAMYWYRQDPGQGLRLIYYSQIVNDFQKGDIAEGYSVSREKKESFPLTVTSAQKNPTAFYLCASSVSIIHMNTEAFFGQGTRLTVV.

This chain uses TRBV7-2 with TRBJ1-3, with D possibly matching TRBD1 (5 bases). CDR3 length equals 16 residues. CDR1 is SGHTA and CDR2 is FQGNSA in the germline V gene. Trimming pared 5 bases from V and 4 bases from J, leaving 18 bases between. CDR3 residues: CASSNRAGGSGNTIYF. In DNA form, the CDR3 reads TGTGCCAGCAGCAACCGAGCCGGGGGTTCAGGAAACACCATATATTTT.

The rearrangement uses TRBV20-1 and TRBJ1-2, with D perhaps TRBD1 (5 bases). Per germline, CDR1 DFQATT and CDR2 SNEGSKA (reference sequence). Trimming took 7 bases from V and 5 from J, leaving 8 bases between them. CDR3 size: 10 residues. The CDR3 bases are TGCAGTGACGACAGTTATGGCTACACCTTC. It specifies CSDDSYGYTF.

A few counts support this clone. The chain has TRBV6-5 and TRBJ1-1; D is perhaps TRBD1 (6 bases). V was clipped by 0 bases and J by 1 base, with 9 bases between them. CDR3 size: 15 residues. CDR1 and CDR2 (germline): MNHEY, SVGAGI. The DNA of the CDR3 is TGTGCCAGCAGTTACTCCCGGGGGCAGAACACTGAAGCTTTCTTT. This gives the protein CASSYSRGQNTEAFF.

A single count supports this clone. The chain has TRBV18 and TRBJ1-5; D not resolved. CDR3 length: 15 residues. Germline CDR1 is KGHSH and CDR2 is LQKENI. The ends were cut back, 1 base at V and 5 bases at J, with 12 bases in the middle. For the CDR3, the DNA is TGTGCCAGCTCACCACAGGGAGGAAACGATCAGCCCCAGCATTTT. This translates into CASSPQGGNDQPQHF.

A word on this clone: The junction departs from germline at one end; a sequencing error may be responsible. The chain has TRBV6-1 and TRBJ1-5; D may be TRBD1 (5 bases). CDR3 length equals 16 residues. Germline V gene data show CDR1 as MNHNS and CDR2 as SASEGT. CDR3 loop: CDSSGGAGISNQPQHF. The CDR3 DNA sequence: TGTGACAGCAGTGGAGGGGCTGGGATCAGCAATCAGCCCCAGCATTTT.

A single count supports this clone. Here the CDR3 reads CASIQGWASNQPQHF. The CDR3 DNA reads as TGTGCCAGCATCCAAGGGTGGGCTAGCAATCAGCCCCAGCATTTT. V and J are TRBV6-1 and TRBJ1-5, with no clear D. The CDR3 runs 15 residues. V lost 7 bases, J lost 0 bases, and 13 bases lay in between. Germline-derived CDR1 and CDR2 are MNHNS and SASEGT.

The chain uses TRBV7-3 and TRBJ2-6; D not certain. Germline loops: CDR1 SGHTA, CDR2 FQGTGA. V lost 1 base, J lost 5 bases, and 3 bases lay in between. This CDR3 comprises 13 residues. CDR3 sequence (DNA): TGTGCCAGCAGCTTAAACAGGGCCAACGTCCTGACTTTC. This sequence encodes CASSLNRANVLTF.

This chain links TRBV11-3 with TRBJ1-6; D is unclear. Germline V gene lookup returns CDR1 SGHNT and CDR2 YENEEA. This CDR3 region has 17 residues. V gave up 0 bases and J gave up 7 bases, with 16 bases separating them. CDR3 amino acids: CASSLDSFRGDNSPLHF. CDR3 coding DNA: TGTGCCAGCAGCTTAGATTCATTTCGGGGAGACAATTCACCCCTCCACTTT.

The V call is TRBV20-1, the J call TRBJ1-2, with TRBD1 matching over 7 bases. This CDR3 has 11 residues. Looked up from germline, CDR1 is DFQATT and CDR2 is SNEGSKA (reference sequence). Trimming removed 3 bases from V and 6 bases from J; junction bases left unmatched: 1. CDR3 region: CSARTGNGYTF. CDR3 nucleotides: TGCAGTGCTAGGACAGGGAATGGCTACACCTTC.

This clone was counted a single time. This rearrangement joins TRBV4-1 to TRBJ2-4; 7 bases fit TRBD2. The length of the CDR3 is 16 residues. CDR1 and CDR2 (germline): MGHRA, YSYEKL. The J segment lost 1 base and the V segment lost 1 base, leaving 4 bases of the junction unmatched. The CDR3 DNA follows: TGCGCCAGCAGCCAAGCAGTCGGGGGGGCCAAAAACATTCAGTACTTC. It encodes CASSQAVGGAKNIQYF.

The V gene is TRBV7-2, the J gene TRBJ2-6; D call uncertain. The CDR3 is 17 residues long. Trimming left V 1 base short and J 0 bases short, with 10 bases between. Germline loops: CDR1 SGHTA, CDR2 FQGNSA. In nucleotides, the CDR3 is TGTGCCAGCAGCTTAGTACGTCTCCACTCTGGGGCCAACGTCCTGACTTTC. It yields the protein CASSLVRLHSGANVLTF.

The J gene is TRBJ2-5, the V gene TRBV28, with 8 bases lining up with TRBD2. This CDR3 has 15 amino acids. V lost 4 bases and J lost 5; bases outside the gene matches: 9. Per germline, CDR1 MDHEN and CDR2 SYDVKM. The CDR3 nucleotides are TGTGCCAGCAGTTCGACCGGGGGGGCCGGCGAGACCCAGTACTTC. This sequence encodes CASSSTGGAGETQYF.